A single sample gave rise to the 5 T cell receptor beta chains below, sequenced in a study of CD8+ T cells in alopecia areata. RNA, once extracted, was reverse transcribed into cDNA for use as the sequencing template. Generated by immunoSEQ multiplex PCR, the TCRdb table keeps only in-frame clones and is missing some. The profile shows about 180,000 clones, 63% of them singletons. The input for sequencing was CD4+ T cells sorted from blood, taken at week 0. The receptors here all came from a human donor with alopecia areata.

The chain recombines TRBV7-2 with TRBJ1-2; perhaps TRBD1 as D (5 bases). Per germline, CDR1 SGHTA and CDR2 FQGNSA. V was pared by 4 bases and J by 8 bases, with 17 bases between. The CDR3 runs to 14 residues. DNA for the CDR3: TGTGCCAGCAGCTCGATAACAGGCCTCGGGGGCTACACCTTC. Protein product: CASSSITGLGGYTF. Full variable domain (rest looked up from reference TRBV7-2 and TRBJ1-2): GAGVSQSPSNKVTEKGKDVELRCDPISGHTALYWYRQSLGQGLEFLIYFQGNSAPDKSGLPSDRFSAERTGGSVSTLTIQRTQQEDSAVYLCASSSITGLGGYTFGSGTRLTVV.

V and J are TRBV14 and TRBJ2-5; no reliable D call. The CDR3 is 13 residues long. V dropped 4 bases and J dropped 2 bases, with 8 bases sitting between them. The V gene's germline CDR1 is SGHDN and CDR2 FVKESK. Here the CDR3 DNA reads TGTGCCAGCAGCCTGATTGGTCAAGAGACCCAGTACTTC. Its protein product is CASSLIGQETQYF.

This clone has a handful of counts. The CDR3 region has the DNA TGTGCCAGCAGTAGACGGGACAGTTCAGATACGCAGTATTTT. It yields the protein CASSRRDSSDTQYF. The gene calls are TRBV27 and TRBJ2-3; 7 bases match TRBD1. V shed 5 bases and J 4 bases; nucleotides not matched to a gene: 6. Per germline, CDR1 MNHEY and CDR2 SMNVEV (reference sequence). The CDR3 spans 14 residues.

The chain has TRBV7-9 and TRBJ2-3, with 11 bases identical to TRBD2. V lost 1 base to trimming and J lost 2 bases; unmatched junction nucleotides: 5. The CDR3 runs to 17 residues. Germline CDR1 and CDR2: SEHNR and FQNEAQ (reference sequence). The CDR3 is CASSLVPSGGNTDTQYF. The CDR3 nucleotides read TGTGCCAGCAGCTTAGTCCCTAGCGGGGGGAACACAGATACGCAGTATTTT.

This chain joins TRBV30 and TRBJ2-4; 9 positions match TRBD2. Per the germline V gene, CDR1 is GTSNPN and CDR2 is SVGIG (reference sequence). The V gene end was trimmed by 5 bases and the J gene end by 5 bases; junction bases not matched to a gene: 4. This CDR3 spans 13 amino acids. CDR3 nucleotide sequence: TGTGCCTGGCGTTTAGCGGGGGAAAACATTCAGTACTTC. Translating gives CAWRLAGENIQYF.